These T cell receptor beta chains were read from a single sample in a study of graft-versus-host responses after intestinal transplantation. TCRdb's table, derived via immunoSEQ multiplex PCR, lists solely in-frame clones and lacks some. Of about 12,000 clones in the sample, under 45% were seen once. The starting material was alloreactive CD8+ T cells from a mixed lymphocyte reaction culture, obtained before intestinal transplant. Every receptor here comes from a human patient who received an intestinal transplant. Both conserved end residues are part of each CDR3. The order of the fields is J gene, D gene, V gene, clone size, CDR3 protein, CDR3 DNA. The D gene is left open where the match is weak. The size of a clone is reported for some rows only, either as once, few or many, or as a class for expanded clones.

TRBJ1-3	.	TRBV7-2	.	CASSSVLCPLDFLGDTIYF	TGTGCCAGCAGCTCCGTATTATGCCCCTTAGACTTCTTAGGGGACACCATATATTTT
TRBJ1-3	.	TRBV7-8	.	CASSFKGGNTIYF	TGTGCCAGCAGCTTTAAAGGGGGAAACACCATATATTTT
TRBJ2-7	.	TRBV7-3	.	CASSQDSTGITYEQYF	TGCGCCAGCAGCCAAGACTCCACCGGGATCACCTACGAGCAGTACTTC
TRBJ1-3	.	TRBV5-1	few	CASSPDASSGNTIYF	TGCGCCAGCAGCCCGGACGCCAGCTCTGGAAACACCATATATTTT
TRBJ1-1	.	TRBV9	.	CASSVTVNTEAFF	TGTGCCAGCAGCGTAACGGTGAACACTGAAGCTTTCTTT
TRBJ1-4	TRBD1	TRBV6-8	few	CASSVDRVSREKLFF	TGTGCCAGCAGTGTGGACAGGGTCTCACGGGAAAAACTGTTTTTT
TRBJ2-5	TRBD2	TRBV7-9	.	CASSYLEGGRIQETQYF	TGTGCCAGCAGTTACCTAGAGGGCGGGAGGATCCAAGAGACCCAGTACTTC
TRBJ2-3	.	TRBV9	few	CASSVEGGGKTDTQYF	TGTGCCAGCAGCGTAGAAGGGGGGGGGAAGACAGATACGCAGTATTTT
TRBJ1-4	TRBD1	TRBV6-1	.	CASREVQGGGNEKLFF	TGTGCCAGCAGGGAAGTTCAGGGGGGGGGTAATGAAAAACTGTTTTTT
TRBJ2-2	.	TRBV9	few	CASSVPGELFF	TGTGCCAGCAGCGTTCCCGGGGAGCTGTTTTTT
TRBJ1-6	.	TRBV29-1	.	CSTLTGTNSPLHF	TGCAGCACTCTGACAGGAACCAATTCACCCCTCCACTTT
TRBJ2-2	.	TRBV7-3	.	CASRDRNTGELFF	TGTGCCAGCAGGGACAGAAACACCGGGGAGCTGTTTTTT
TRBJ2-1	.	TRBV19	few	CASSILGLPYNEQFF	TGTGCCAGTAGTATATTGGGCCTCCCCTACAATGAGCAGTTCTTC
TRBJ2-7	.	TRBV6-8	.	CASSPGAGANYEQYF	TGTGCCAGCAGCCCCGGAGCAGGGGCTAACTACGAGCAGTACTTC
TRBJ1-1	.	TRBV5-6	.	CASSLASVMNTEAFF	TGTGCCAGCAGCTTGGCCAGTGTCATGAACACTGAAGCTTTCTTT
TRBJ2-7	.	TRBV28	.	CARGYEQYF	TGTGCCCGGGGGTACGAGCAGTACTTC
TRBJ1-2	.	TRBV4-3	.	CASSNNLEARGYTF	TGCGCCAGCAGCAACAACCTGGAGGCCCGGGGCTACACCTTC
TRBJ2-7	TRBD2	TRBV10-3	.	CAISGTSGDPPYEQYF	TGTGCCATTTCCGGGACTAGCGGGGATCCCCCCTACGAGCAGTACTTC
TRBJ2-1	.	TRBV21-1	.	CASSSRYNEQFF	TGTGCCAGCAGCAGCCGTTACAATGAGCAGTTCTTC
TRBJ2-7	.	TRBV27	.	CASSTDYGEQYF	TGTGCCAGCAGTACCGACTACGGCGAGCAGTACTTC
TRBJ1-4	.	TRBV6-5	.	CASSPQEFNEKLFF	TGTGCCAGCAGTCCACAGGAGTTTAATGAAAAACTGTTTTTT
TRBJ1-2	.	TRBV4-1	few	CASSQGHGISNYGSTF	TGCGCCAGCAGCCAAGGGCACGGAATATCTAACTATGGCTCCACCTTC
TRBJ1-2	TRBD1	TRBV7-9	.	CASSFRRGLYGYTF	TGTGCCAGCAGCTTCCGGAGGGGGCTCTATGGCTACACCTTC
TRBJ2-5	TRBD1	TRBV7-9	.	CASSRTGGLQETQYF	TGTGCCAGCAGCCGGACAGGGGGCTTACAAGAGACCCAGTACTTC
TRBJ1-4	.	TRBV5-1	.	CASSGWESTNEKLFF	TGCGCCAGCAGCGGATGGGAGTCAACTAATGAAAAACTGTTTTTT
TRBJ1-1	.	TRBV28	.	CASSLGWEAFF	TGTGCCAGCAGTTTAGGGTGGGAGGCTTTCTTT
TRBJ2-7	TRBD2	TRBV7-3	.	CASSNFASGVYEQYF	TGTGCCAGCAGTAACTTCGCTAGCGGAGTTTACGAGCAGTACTTC
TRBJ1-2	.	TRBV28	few	CATGAMGTIDGYTF	TGTGCCACCGGGGCGATGGGAACAATTGATGGCTACACCTTC
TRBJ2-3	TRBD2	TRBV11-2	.	CASSLGREGSQADTQYF	TGTGCCAGCAGCTTAGGGCGGGAGGGGAGCCAGGCGGATACGCAGTATTTT
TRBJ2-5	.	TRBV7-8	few	CASSLWPKETQYF	TGTGCCAGCAGCTTATGGCCGAAAGAGACCCAGTACTTC
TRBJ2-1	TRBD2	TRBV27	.	CASSFGLAGYNEQFF	TGTGCCAGCAGTTTCGGACTAGCGGGCTACAATGAGCAGTTCTTC
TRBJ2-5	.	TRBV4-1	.	CASSQGDSAPNEETQYF	TGCGCCAGCAGCCAAGGTGACTCCGCCCCGAACGAGGAGACCCAGTACTTC
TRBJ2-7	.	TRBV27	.	CASSLGTPYEQYF	TGTGCCAGCAGCTTGGGGACCCCCTACGAGCAGTACTTC
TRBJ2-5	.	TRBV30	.	CAWSTLRETQYF	TGTGCCTGGAGTACCTTGCGGGAGACCCAGTACTTC
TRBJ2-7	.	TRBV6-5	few	CASSYSSIPPYEQYF	TGTGCCAGCAGTTACTCGAGCATTCCCCCCTACGAGCAGTACTTC
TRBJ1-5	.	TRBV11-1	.	CASSSNPDCQPQHF	TGTGCCAGCAGCTCAAACCCAGACTGCCAGCCCCAGCATTTT
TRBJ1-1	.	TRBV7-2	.	CASSQSGSTEAFF	TGTGCCAGCAGCCAATCCGGGAGCACTGAAGCTTTCTTT
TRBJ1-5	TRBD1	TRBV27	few	CASSWSGRGDQPQHF	TGTGCCAGCAGTTGGTCAGGCAGGGGGGATCAGCCCCAGCATTTT
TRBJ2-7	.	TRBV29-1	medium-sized	CSVEERPSYEQYF	TGCAGCGTTGAAGAAAGACCTTCCTACGAGCAGTACTTC
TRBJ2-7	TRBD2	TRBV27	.	CASSYGGAGYEQYF	TGTGCCAGCAGTTACGGGGGAGCGGGGTACGAGCAGTACTTC
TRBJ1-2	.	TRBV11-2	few	CASSLGAGNYGYTF	TGTGCCAGCAGCTTAGGGGCTGGGAACTATGGCTACACCTTC
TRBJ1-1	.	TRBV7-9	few	CASSIKSSTEAFF	TGTGCCAGCAGCATAAAGAGTTCCACTGAAGCTTTCTTT
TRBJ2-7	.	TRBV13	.	CASSRLKTSYEQYF	TGTGCCAGCAGCCGACTAAAAACTAGCTACGAGCAGTACTTC
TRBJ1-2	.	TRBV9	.	CASSLGSDGGGYGYTF	TGTGCCAGCAGTCTTGGGTCGGATGGGGGCGGCTATGGCTACACCTTC
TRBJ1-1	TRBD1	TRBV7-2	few	CASSSRDSMNTEAFF	TGTGCCAGCAGCTCTAGGGACAGCATGAACACTGAAGCTTTCTTT
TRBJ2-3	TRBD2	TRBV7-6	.	CASSLGGGQTDTQYF	TGTGCCAGCAGCTTAGGGGGGGGTCAAACAGATACGCAGTATTTT
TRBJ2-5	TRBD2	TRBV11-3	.	CASSLTSGSQTQYF	TGTGCCAGCAGCTTGACTAGCGGGAGCCAGACCCAGTACTTC
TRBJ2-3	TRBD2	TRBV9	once	CASSLGTSDRTDTQYF	TGTGCCAGCAGCCTCGGGACTAGCGATAGGACAGATACGCAGTATTTT
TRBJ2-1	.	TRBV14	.	CASSPYGGSGNEQFF	TGTGCCAGCAGCCCTTATGGGGGCAGCGGCAATGAGCAGTTCTTC
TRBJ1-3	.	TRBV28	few	CASSPGTQGNTIYF	TGTGCCAGCAGTCCGGGGACACAAGGAAACACCATATATTTT
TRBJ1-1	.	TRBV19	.	CASSPGTANTEAFF	TGTGCCAGTAGTCCCGGGACGGCTAACACTGAAGCTTTCTTT
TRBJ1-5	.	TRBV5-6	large	CASSMGLFSNQPQHF	TGTGCCAGCAGCATGGGACTGTTTAGCAATCAGCCCCAGCATTTT
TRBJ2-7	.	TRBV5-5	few	CASSPRVETYEQYF	TGCGCCAGCAGCCCCCGAGTAGAAACTTACGAGCAGTACTTC
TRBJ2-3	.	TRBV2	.	CASRARSPREATDTQYF	TGTGCCAGCAGGGCCCGCTCGCCGCGGGAAGCCACAGATACGCAGTATTTT